This TCR beta chain originates from a study of blood T cell repertoires in COVID-19. Study in general: In each case, the material was cDNA or gDNA derived from T cells, B-cell-depleted T cells, or PBMCs.

In the study's own analysis: Amplified reference gene primers provided the basis for estimating nucleated cell counts. Clones were sequenced by immunoSEQ multiplex PCR, and TCRdb holds only the in-frame ones, with some missing. D and trimming were read from the DNA, whereas the V and J calls and clone size are those reported in that table. The repertoire has about 50,000 clones, under 90% of them found once; the top ten carry over 4.5%. The CDR3 loop spans 13 amino acids. V lost 3 bases to trimming and J lost 6 bases, with 9 bases between them. In germline, CDR1 is LGHNA, CDR2 YNFKEQ. Sequencing input: peripheral blood. The source is a woman aged 60 to 75 with acute or convalescent COVID-19. The chain joins TRBV4-2 to TRBJ2-1; TRBD1 might be the D (5 bases). This CDR3 reads CASSQGQGNEQFF. The DNA for the CDR3 is TGTGCCAGCAGCCAGGGTCAGGGCAATGAGCAGTTCTTC.